The clone carrying this T cell receptor (beta chain) was counted between two and nine times. Antigen unknown. This record belongs to a study of T cells after yellow fever vaccination. Study background: Libraries from low-cell-number fractions were prepared with the SMART-Seq v4 Ultra Low Input RNA kit. Study results and caveats: Once the booster was given, most primary-vaccination clones reappeared, at approximately 97% for CD4 and roughly 86% for CD8. The secondary response was weaker, and its peak arrived faster, on day 5 versus 15.

Synthesis of TCR cDNA relied on 5'RACE template switching, which attached a universal primer site and UMIs. TCRdb processed the 5' RACE reads anew with MiXCR; each CDR3 protein has one entry. The sample includes 500,000 to 650,000 distinct CDR3 sequences, less than 20% seen only once; the top ten take roughly a sixth. Germline V gene data show CDR1 as SGHTA and CDR2 as FQGNSA. The CDR3 runs 15 residues. V lost 4 bases and J lost 7; bases outside the gene matches: 10. The J gene is TRBJ2-5, the V gene TRBV7-2; 9 nucleotides agree with TRBD2. Material: PBMCs, obtained 4 to 5 days after the first yellow fever vaccination. The source is a man between 18 and 35 years old who received the YFV17D yellow fever vaccine. The CDR3 is CASSSRSAGGGTQYF. CDR3 DNA sequence: TGTGCCAGCAGCTCTCGTTCAGCGGGGGGCGGGACCCAGTACTTC.